This is a list of T cell receptor beta chains from one sample in a study of blood T cell repertoires in COVID-19. Only in-frame clones appear in the TCRdb table, and some are missing; sequencing was by immunoSEQ multiplex PCR. The sample has 200,000 to 300,000 clones; 75% to 95% are singletons. The sequencing sample was made of peripheral blood. The receptors were gathered from a person between 18 and 35 years old with COVID-19, enrolled during active disease. Each CDR3 is given with its conserved first and last residue. Where a row states a size, it is once, few, many or the class of an expanded clone; other rows omit it.

abundance: NA; v_gene: TRBV15; CDR3aa: CATSREPGSGYTF
abundance: NA; v_gene: TRBV5-6; CDR3aa: CASTWGTGSYEQYF
abundance: once; v_gene: TRBV9; CDR3aa: CASSGGHPQETQYF
abundance: NA; v_gene: TRBV27; CDR3aa: CASSLFFRGASGTNTGELFF
abundance: few; v_gene: TRBV25-1; CDR3aa: CASSDLVPGLGNSPLHF
abundance: NA; v_gene: TRBV6-2/TRBV6-3; CDR3aa: CASSRAIRDTHGELFF
abundance: NA; v_gene: TRBV25-1; CDR3aa: CASSESLGGHTYEQYF
abundance: NA; v_gene: TRBV6-4; CDR3aa: CASSPDRGNYGYTF
abundance: NA; v_gene: TRBV24-1; CDR3aa: CATRSPSGDTQYF
abundance: NA; v_gene: TRBV24-1; CDR3aa: CATSESGDYLQETQYF
abundance: few; v_gene: TRBV4-2; CDR3aa: CASSQDQGLVTEAFF
abundance: NA; v_gene: TRBV12-3/TRBV12-4; CDR3aa: CASSRRDQYEQYF
abundance: NA; v_gene: TRBV19; CDR3aa: CASSMRGGGETQYF
abundance: NA; v_gene: TRBV6-1; CDR3aa: CASSEVGGNQPQHF
abundance: NA; v_gene: TRBV27; CDR3aa: CASGRGNTEAFF
abundance: NA; v_gene: TRBV28; CDR3aa: CASNRDRGEKLFF
abundance: NA; v_gene: TRBV7-9; CDR3aa: CASSDRLSGNTIYF
abundance: NA; v_gene: TRBV25-1; CDR3aa: CASSDGMNTEAFF
abundance: NA; v_gene: TRBV7-9; CDR3aa: CASSLGAYTQYF
abundance: NA; v_gene: TRBV11-2; CDR3aa: CASSPRTSSYEQYF
abundance: NA; v_gene: TRBV5-4; CDR3aa: CASSLGSPGTYEQYF
abundance: NA; v_gene: TRBV5-8; CDR3aa: CASSLPPSGEDTQYF
abundance: NA; v_gene: TRBV7-2; CDR3aa: CASSLNKNEQFF
abundance: NA; v_gene: TRBV27; CDR3aa: CASSWRGSTDTQYF
abundance: once; v_gene: TRBV5-1; CDR3aa: CASSLSLAGDNEQFF
abundance: NA; v_gene: TRBV19; CDR3aa: CASSIVAPTGNEQFF
abundance: NA; v_gene: TRBV5-5; CDR3aa: CASSLLGASYGYTF
abundance: once; v_gene: TRBV19; CDR3aa: CASRSTGGASPLHF
abundance: once; v_gene: TRBV27; CDR3aa: CASSLATGWVLTF
abundance: NA; v_gene: TRBV30; CDR3aa: CAALTGANQPQHF
abundance: NA; v_gene: TRBV29-1; CDR3aa: CSVRTGRETEAFF
abundance: NA; v_gene: TRBV21-1; CDR3aa: CASLHRGHEQYF
abundance: NA; v_gene: TRBV6-5; CDR3aa: CASSTGFSYEQYF
abundance: NA; v_gene: TRBV24-1; CDR3aa: CATSRRAQETQYF
abundance: NA; v_gene: TRBV12-3/TRBV12-4; CDR3aa: CASSMTGGETQYF
abundance: NA; v_gene: TRBV5-5; CDR3aa: CASSLVLTGSSGANVLTF
abundance: NA; v_gene: TRBV5-5; CDR3aa: CASSLAGQESYEQYF